These 4 T cell receptor beta chains were sequenced from one sample in a study of breast tumors, draining lymph nodes, adjacent tissues. Using its own MiXCR run on the multiplex PCR reads, TCRdb lists one record per CDR3 protein. The data show 200,000 to 250,000 distinct CDR3 sequences, 32% seen once. Breast cancer patients provided tissue from their axillary draining lymph nodes. Input material: axillary lymph node tissue. The receptors were sampled from a female donor with breast cancer. Some clones in this sample may be carry-over from other donors' samples.

The chain is built from TRBV5-8 and TRBJ2-3; no clear D gene. This CDR3 is 17 amino acids long. The germline V gene encodes CDR1 SGHTS and CDR2 YDEGEE. The V and J ends lost 0 bases and 2 bases respectively, with 16 bases between them. The CDR3 spells CASSLGLSGRPTDTQYF. In DNA, the CDR3 is TGTGCCAGCAGCTTGGGTTTGTCTGGCAGGCCCACAGATACGCAGTATTTT. Variable domain in full (rest from reference TRBV5-8 and TRBJ2-3): EAGVTQSPTHLIKTRGQQATLRCSPISGHTSVYWYQQALGLGLQFLLWYDEGEERNRGNFPPRFSGRQFPNYSSELNVNALELEDSALYLCASSLGLSGRPTDTQYFGPGTRLTVL.

This clonotype appeared many times. The rearrangement uses TRBV18 and TRBJ1-4; D possibly corresponds to TRBD1 (6 bases). This CDR3 has 15 residues. CDR1 is KGHSH, CDR2 LQKENI, per germline. Between the trimmed V and J ends, which lost 3 bases and 4 bases, there was a span of 12 bases. CDR3 DNA: TGTGCCAGCTCACCCCAAGGGGGACGTAATGAAAAACTGTTTTTT. Encoded protein: CASSPQGGRNEKLFF.

This clonotype was counted between two and nine times. It may be a read error: a sequence one base away is much more abundant. The chain has TRBV6-2 or TRBV6-3 and TRBJ2-7; 10 nucleotides line up with TRBD2. The CDR3 loop spans 15 amino acids. The germline gives CDR1 MNHEY, CDR2 SVGEGT. CDR3 protein: CASSPTSGSPYKQYF. The DNA of the CDR3 is TGTGCCAGCAGCCCGACTAGCGGGTCTCCCTACAAGCAGTACTTC.

This clonotype was counted many times. This rearrangement joins TRBV7-2 to TRBJ1-2; a possible D gene is TRBD1 (6 bases). The CDR3 is made up of 14 amino acids. Germline CDR1 and CDR2: SGHTA and FQGNSA. V lost 5 bases to trimming and J lost 4 bases, with 14 bases between them. The CDR3 loop is CASSHRTGFYGYTF. CDR3 in DNA: TGTGCCAGCAGCCACCGAACAGGGTTCTATGGCTACACCTTC.